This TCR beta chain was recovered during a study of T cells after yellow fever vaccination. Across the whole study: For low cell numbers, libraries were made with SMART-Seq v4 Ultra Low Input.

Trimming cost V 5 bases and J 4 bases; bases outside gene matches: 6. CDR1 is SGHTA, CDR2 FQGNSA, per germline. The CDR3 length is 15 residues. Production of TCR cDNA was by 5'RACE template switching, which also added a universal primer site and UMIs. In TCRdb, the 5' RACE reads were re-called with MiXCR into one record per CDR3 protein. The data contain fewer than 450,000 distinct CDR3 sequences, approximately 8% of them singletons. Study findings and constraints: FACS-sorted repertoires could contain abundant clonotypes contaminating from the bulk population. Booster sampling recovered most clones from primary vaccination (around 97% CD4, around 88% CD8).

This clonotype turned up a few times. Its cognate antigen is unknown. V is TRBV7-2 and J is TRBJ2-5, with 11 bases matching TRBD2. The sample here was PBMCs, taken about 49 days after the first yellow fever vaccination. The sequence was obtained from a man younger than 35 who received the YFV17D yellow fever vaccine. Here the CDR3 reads CASSKGLAERETQYF. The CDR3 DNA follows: TGTGCCAGCAGCAAGGGACTAGCGGAGAGAGAGACCCAGTACTTC.